This is a list of T cell receptor beta chains from one sample in a study of T cells in Graves' hyperthyroidism and ophthalmopathy. Using its own MiXCR run on the multiplex PCR reads, TCRdb lists one record per CDR3 protein. The sample holds 530,000 or so distinct CDR3 sequences, 46% seen once. Sequences were obtained from peripheral blood or thyroid tissue (not recorded which). Receptors originate from a woman between 18 and 29 years old with Graves' hyperthyroidism. Each CDR3 is given with its conserved first and last residue. A D gene is named only where the DNA matches it firmly. A clone size is listed for some rows: how often the clone was seen (once, few, many), or a class if it is expanded.

v_gene: TRBV25-1
d_gene: NA
j_gene: TRBJ1-3
abundance: many
CDR3nt: TGTGCCAGCAGCGCGAGGGACTTCTACTCTGGAAACACCATATATTTT
CDR3aa: CASSARDFYSGNTIYF

v_gene: TRBV12-3/TRBV12-4
d_gene: TRBD1
j_gene: TRBJ1-1
abundance: NA
CDR3nt: TGTGCCAGCAGCCAAACAGGGGGGTATGGCTACACTGAAGCTTTCTTT
CDR3aa: CASSQTGGYGYTEAFF

v_gene: TRBV20-1
d_gene: NA
j_gene: TRBJ2-6
abundance: NA
CDR3nt: TGCAGTGCCGACGGGCGGACTTTC
CDR3aa: CSADGRTF

v_gene: TRBV7-9
d_gene: TRBD1
j_gene: TRBJ1-1
abundance: many
CDR3nt: TGTGCCAGCAGCTTTGAGCTCGACAGGGGGCATGAAGACACTGAAGCTTTCTTT
CDR3aa: CASSFELDRGHEDTEAFF

v_gene: TRBV29-1
d_gene: NA
j_gene: TRBJ1-2
abundance: many
CDR3nt: TGCAGCGTTGAGCGTGTTTATGGCTACACCTTC
CDR3aa: CSVERVYGYTF

v_gene: TRBV5-4
d_gene: NA
j_gene: TRBJ1-4
abundance: few
CDR3nt: TGTGCCAGCAGCTTGGTGGCAGGGACGAGGAATGAAAAACTGTTTTTT
CDR3aa: CASSLVAGTRNEKLFF

v_gene: TRBV4-1
d_gene: TRBD2
j_gene: TRBJ2-5
abundance: many
CDR3nt: TGCGCCAGCAGCCAAGGCCTAGCGGGAGGAGAGACCCAGTACTTC
CDR3aa: CASSQGLAGGETQYF

v_gene: TRBV7-9
d_gene: NA
j_gene: TRBJ2-2
abundance: NA
CDR3nt: TGTGCCAGCAGCTTAGCGTACACTTTT
CDR3aa: CASSLAYTF

v_gene: TRBV29-1
d_gene: NA
j_gene: TRBJ1-2
abundance: NA
CDR3nt: TGCAGCGTTGCTAGCGGGGATGGCTACACCTTC
CDR3aa: CSVASGDGYTF

v_gene: TRBV7-2
d_gene: TRBD1
j_gene: TRBJ1-2
abundance: NA
CDR3nt: TGTGCCAGCATCGGCGAGGACAGGGGTCATTATGGCTACACCTTC
CDR3aa: CASIGEDRGHYGYTF

v_gene: TRBV4-1
d_gene: TRBD1
j_gene: TRBJ1-5
abundance: many
CDR3nt: TGCGCCAGCAGCCAAGATGGGACAGGCGTCAATCAGCCCCAGCATTTT
CDR3aa: CASSQDGTGVNQPQHF

v_gene: TRBV2
d_gene: NA
j_gene: TRBJ1-5
abundance: many
CDR3nt: TGTGCCAGCAGTTTGACAGAAATATACAATCAGCCCCAGCATTTT
CDR3aa: CASSLTEIYNQPQHF

v_gene: TRBV7-9
d_gene: NA
j_gene: TRBJ2-5
abundance: NA
CDR3nt: TGTGCCCGCCGGGACACACAAGAGACCCAGTACTTC
CDR3aa: CARRDTQETQYF

v_gene: TRBV7-9
d_gene: TRBD1
j_gene: TRBJ2-1
abundance: NA
CDR3nt: TGTGCCAGCAGCTCACAGGGGGCGCGGTACAATGAGCAGTTCTTC
CDR3aa: CASSSQGARYNEQFF

v_gene: TRBV5-5
d_gene: NA
j_gene: TRBJ1-2
abundance: many
CDR3nt: TGTGCCAGCAGCTTGAGCGAGTATGGCTACACCTTC
CDR3aa: CASSLSEYGYTF

v_gene: TRBV5-4
d_gene: TRBD2
j_gene: TRBJ2-7
abundance: many
CDR3nt: TGTGCCAGCAGCTTGGTTAGCGGGAGGGAAGAGCAGTACTTC
CDR3aa: CASSLVSGREEQYF

v_gene: TRBV5-4
d_gene: TRBD1
j_gene: TRBJ1-2
abundance: NA
CDR3nt: TGTGCCAGCAGCCGCCCGGGACAGGGTTATTCGCATGGCTACACCTTC
CDR3aa: CASSRPGQGYSHGYTF

v_gene: TRBV19
d_gene: NA
j_gene: TRBJ1-2
abundance: many
CDR3nt: TGTGCCAGTACCAAACAGACAGTCCAGGACTATGGCTACACCTTC
CDR3aa: CASTKQTVQDYGYTF

v_gene: TRBV9
d_gene: TRBD1
j_gene: TRBJ1-1
abundance: many
CDR3nt: TGTGCCAGCAGCGCGACAGGGAGTAACACTGAAGCTTTCTTT
CDR3aa: CASSATGSNTEAFF

v_gene: TRBV29-1
d_gene: NA
j_gene: TRBJ1-2
abundance: NA
CDR3nt: TGCAGCTTACGGGGGGCAGGGGGCTACACCTTC
CDR3aa: CSLRGAGGYTF

v_gene: TRBV7-2
d_gene: NA
j_gene: TRBJ1-4
abundance: many
CDR3nt: TGTGCCAGCAGTCGAGATACTCCGACTAATGAAAAACTGTTTTTT
CDR3aa: CASSRDTPTNEKLFF

v_gene: TRBV7-9
d_gene: TRBD2
j_gene: TRBJ2-7
abundance: NA
CDR3nt: TGTGCCAGCAGCAAAAGGGGGTTTAGCGGGAGAGCGGATGAGCAGTACTTC
CDR3aa: CASSKRGFSGRADEQYF

v_gene: TRBV7-8
d_gene: NA
j_gene: TRBJ2-1
abundance: few
CDR3nt: TGTGCCAGCAGCTACAACGGCAATGAGCAGTTCTTC
CDR3aa: CASSYNGNEQFF

v_gene: TRBV20-1
d_gene: NA
j_gene: TRBJ1-5
abundance: many
CDR3nt: TGCAGTGCTAGAGATGGCCCTGGGCAGGGCAATCAGCCCCAGCATTTT
CDR3aa: CSARDGPGQGNQPQHF

v_gene: TRBV5-6
d_gene: NA
j_gene: TRBJ2-5
abundance: many
CDR3nt: TGTGCCAGCAGCTTGTTTCTAGGGAGTCAAGAGACCCAGTACTTC
CDR3aa: CASSLFLGSQETQYF

v_gene: TRBV7-2
d_gene: TRBD2
j_gene: TRBJ2-7
abundance: NA
CDR3nt: TGTGCCAGCAGTACTAGCGGGGACAAGCAGTACTTC
CDR3aa: CASSTSGDKQYF

v_gene: TRBV7-6
d_gene: TRBD2
j_gene: TRBJ2-2
abundance: NA
CDR3nt: TGTGCCAGCAGCTCTGGGAGGGACACCGGGGAGCTGTTTTTT
CDR3aa: CASSSGRDTGELFF